Each of the 28 T cell receptor beta chains below was sequenced from the same sample in a study of CD8+ T cells in alopecia areata. Treatment defined: oral pan-JAK inhibitor, 5-10 mg twice daily. Extracted RNA was reverse transcribed into cDNA, the sequencing template. TCRdb's table, derived via immunoSEQ multiplex PCR, lists solely in-frame clones and lacks some. Of around 200,000 clones detected, approximately 55% appear once; the ten largest clones hold roughly a tenth. The starting material was CD8+ T cells sorted from blood, obtained at week 24, from a patient treated with tofacitinib. Source of these receptors: a human donor with alopecia areata.

The chain carries TRBV29-1 and TRBJ1-2; D call uncertain. CDR1 is SQVTM and CDR2 is ANQGSEA in the germline V gene. The CDR3 sequence is 13 residues long. Trimming shortened V by 2 bases and J by 2 bases, and 9 bases separated the two germline ends. The CDR3 sequence: CSVESGSNYGYTF. The DNA of the CDR3 is TGCAGCGTTGAATCGGGGTCCAACTATGGCTACACCTTC.

The genes are TRBV7-6 and TRBJ2-5; D might be TRBD1 or TRBD2, each matching 6 bases. The germline gives CDR1 SGHVS, CDR2 FNYEAQ. V was pared by 5 bases and J by 5 bases, with 18 bases between. The CDR3 runs to 15 residues. CDR3 nucleotides: TGTGCCAGCAGCCCCAGGGGCGGGGATGGCGAGACCCAGTACTTC. Translated: CASSPRGGDGETQYF.

This chain connects TRBV5-6 to TRBJ2-7, with TRBD1 matching over 7 bases. The germline gives CDR1 SGHDT, CDR2 YYEEEE. V lost 2 bases, J lost 7 bases, and 6 bases stayed unmatched. The CDR3 spans 13 residues. CDR3 nucleotide sequence: TGTGCCAGCAGCTTCGGGGACAGTAGTGAGCAGTACTTC. Its translation is CASSFGDSSEQYF.

The chain combines TRBV4-1 with TRBJ1-2; maybe TRBD1 (6 bases). V was shortened by 1 base and J by 6 bases, with 15 bases between the two germline ends. The CDR3 extends over 15 amino acids. Germline V gives CDR1 MGHRA, CDR2 YSYEKL. This CDR3 reads CASSQVGGAGHGYTF. The CDR3 coding sequence is TGCGCCAGCAGCCAAGTGGGGGGCGCGGGGCATGGCTACACCTTC.

This clone was observed a single time. The J gene is TRBJ1-1, the V gene TRBV4-1, with 7 positions matching TRBD1. The trim removed 5 bases at V and 0 bases at J, leaving 9 bases unmatched. Germline V CDR1 and CDR2: MGHRA, YSYEKL. The CDR3 is made up of 16 amino acids. The CDR3 spells CASSSQGGPMNTEAFF. In DNA, the CDR3 is TGCGCCAGCAGCAGCCAGGGGGGCCCAATGAACACTGAAGCTTTCTTT.

In this sample, this clone turned up a few times. This sequence joins TRBV19 and TRBJ1-1; TRBD1 aligns across 7 bases. CDR3 length: 13 residues. Germline trimming cut 6 bases from V and 1 base from J; bases unmatched to any gene: 2. Per the germline V gene, CDR1 is LNHDA and CDR2 is SQIVND (reference sequence). In DNA, the CDR3 is TGTGCCAGTAGCCCAGGGGGGAACACTGAAGCTTTCTTT. Residues: CASSPGGNTEAFF.

The chain carries TRBV13 and TRBJ1-6, with D tentatively TRBD1 (6 bases). From germline, CDR1 is PRHDT and CDR2 FYEKMQ (reference sequence). CDR3 length equals 15 residues. V was clipped by 4 bases and J by 7 bases, with 14 bases between them. CDR3 DNA: TGTGCCAGCAGCTCAAGGACAGAACTAAATTCACCCCTCCACTTT. It is translated as CASSSRTELNSPLHF.

The chain has TRBV29-1 and TRBJ2-5; 9 bases line up with TRBD1. The CDR3 has 15 residues. The J segment lost 5 bases and the V segment lost 6 bases, leaving 13 bases of the junction unmatched. The germline CDR1 and CDR2 sequences are SQVTM and ANQGSEA. The CDR3: CSVAITGGGGETQYF. CDR3 DNA sequence: TGCAGCGTCGCAATAACAGGGGGCGGCGGGGAGACCCAGTACTTC. The full variable domain, its missing parts supplied by reference TRBV29-1 and TRBJ2-5, is SAVISQKPSRDICQRGTSLTIQCQVDSQVTMMFWYRQQPGQSLTLIATANQGSEATYESGFVIDKFPISRPNLTFSTLTVSNMSPEDSSIYLCSVAITGGGGETQYFGPGTRLLVL.

The chain joins TRBV5-1 to TRBJ1-5; 7 nucleotides line up with TRBD1. With 3 bases clipped from V and 6 bases from J, the junction kept 6 bases outside the gene matches. The germline V gene encodes CDR1 SGHRS and CDR2 YFSETQ. This CDR3 has 14 amino acids. DNA of the CDR3: TGCGCCAGCAGCTCGGAAGGGGGCATTCAGCCCCAGCATTTT. Residues: CASSSEGGIQPQHF.

The chain couples TRBV27 to TRBJ2-7; D might be TRBD1 or TRBD2, each matching 5 bases. Germline V CDR1 and CDR2: MNHEY, SMNVEV (reference sequence). The CDR3 sequence is 17 residues long. Trimming took 5 bases from V and 3 from J, leaving 23 bases between them. CDR3 nucleotide sequence: TGTGCCAGCAGTGAACCGGTCGGGACCCGGGGCAACTACGAGCAGTACTTC. Translating gives CASSEPVGTRGNYEQYF.

This clone showed up just a few times. V gene TRBV7-2 combines with J gene TRBJ2-1; tentatively, D is TRBD1 (7 bases). The CDR3 contains 14 residues. Germline assignment: CDR1 SGHTA and CDR2 FQGNSA. V was clipped by 5 bases and J by 1 base, with 9 bases between them. DNA for the CDR3: TGTGCCAGCAGCCCAGGGGGGTCCTACAATGAGCAGTTCTTC. Translation gives CASSPGGSYNEQFF.

V usage is TRBV29-1 and J usage is TRBJ2-3, with 10 bases aligning to TRBD1. The V gene's germline CDR1 is SQVTM and CDR2 ANQGSEA. This CDR3 contains 16 residues. V lost 1 base, J lost 2 bases, and 6 bases stayed unmatched. CDR3 in amino acids: CSVEGTGGGDTDTQYF. CDR3 bases: TGCAGCGTTGAAGGGACAGGGGGAGGAGACACAGATACGCAGTATTTT.

The chain joins TRBV30 to TRBJ1-1; 8 bases fit TRBD1. The CDR3 length is 16 residues. From germline, CDR1 is GTSNPN and CDR2 SVGIG (reference sequence). With V trimmed by 5 bases and J by 5 bases, 16 bases remained unmatched. The CDR3 nucleotides are TGTGCCTGGTCCCCCTTTTTGGACAGGGCGGGAACTGAAGCTTTCTTT. It specifies CAWSPFLDRAGTEAFF.

This clone showed up just a few times. The CDR3 coding sequence is TGTGCCAGTAAGCTTCGCGGGGAGGAGGGCACTGAAGCTTTCTTT. Translation: CASKLRGEEGTEAFF. The chain uses TRBV19 and TRBJ1-1; D unresolved. V gave up 7 bases and J gave up 4 bases, with 19 bases separating them. Looked up from germline, CDR1 is LNHDA and CDR2 is SQIVND (reference sequence). The CDR3 sequence is 15 residues long.

This clone was observed a few times. V is TRBV10-3 and J is TRBJ1-5; the D is unclear. Germline lookup yields CDR1 ENHRY and CDR2 SYGVKD. Trimming removed 8 bases at V and 0 bases at J, with 8 bases between. The CDR3 sequence is 13 residues long. CDR3: CAIGLDSNQPQHF. In DNA, the CDR3 is TGTGCCATCGGGCTTGATAGCAATCAGCCCCAGCATTTT.

The CDR3: CASSDIAAGELFF. The CDR3 DNA reads TGTGCCAGCAGTGACATAGCGGCCGGGGAGCTGTTTTTT. The chain is built from TRBV2 and TRBJ2-2; maybe TRBD2 (6 bases). The CDR3 length is 13 residues. With 3 bases removed from V and 6 bases from J, the gap between germline ends came to 8 bases. Germline values: CDR1 SNHLY, CDR2 FYNNEI.

V and J are TRBV6-6 and TRBJ1-6; 8 bases line up with TRBD1. Trimming at V came to 5 bases and at J to 10 bases, leaving 7 bases not matched to a gene. This CDR3 contains 14 residues. Germline CDR1 and CDR2: MNHNY and SVGAGI (reference sequence). For the CDR3, the DNA is TGTGCCAGCAGTCCACAGGGGGGTGACTCACCCCTCCACTTT. Protein product: CASSPQGGDSPLHF.

The chain combines TRBV29-1 with TRBJ2-7, with D possibly called TRBD1 or TRBD2 (5 bases each). Germline V gene sequence: CDR1 SQVTM, CDR2 ANQGSEA. This CDR3 has 12 residues. Trimming pared 6 bases from V and 6 bases from J, leaving 15 bases between. In nucleotides, the CDR3 is TGCAGCGTCCCGGGACGTGGTAGCGAGCAGTACTTC. Its protein is CSVPGRGSEQYF.

CDR3: CASSLGGRTDTQYF. CDR3 nucleotides: TGTGCCAGCAGCTTGGGGGGGCGGACAGATACGCAGTATTTT. The chain combines TRBV5-4 with TRBJ2-3, with D perhaps matching TRBD1 (6 bases). The CDR3 runs 14 residues. With 0 bases removed from V and 3 bases from J, the gap between germline ends came to 8 bases. Germline V lookup: CDR1 SGHNT, CDR2 YYREEE (reference sequence).

This clone showed up just a few times. The J gene is TRBJ1-3, the V gene TRBV27, with D possibly matching TRBD1 (5 bases). Deletions cut 5 bases from V and 3 bases from J, with 14 bases between. This CDR3 contains 15 residues. Germline V gives CDR1 MNHEY, CDR2 SMNVEV (reference sequence). CDR3 sequence: CASSPSQGSGNTIYF. CDR3 DNA: TGTGCCAGCAGTCCCTCTCAGGGAAGTGGAAACACCATATATTTT.

This clone has only a few counts. The V and J genes are TRBV29-1 and TRBJ1-4; D might be TRBD1 (5 bases). The V end was cut by 0 bases, the J end by 10 bases, with 15 bases between. The CDR3 spans 14 residues. CDR1 SQVTM and CDR2 ANQGSEA come from the germline V gene. CDR3 in DNA: TGCAGCGTTGAAGATTTACGGGACCAACGAAAACTGTTTTTT. This translates into CSVEDLRDQRKLFF.

The chain joins TRBV5-1 to TRBJ2-7, with 7 bases fitting TRBD1. This CDR3 has 14 residues. Germline V gene lookup returns CDR1 SGHRS and CDR2 YFSETQ. V was clipped by 0 bases and J by 2 bases; unmatched bases: 2. The CDR3 DNA follows: TGCGCCAGCAGCTTGGACGGGACAGCCTACGAGCAGTACTTC. This gives the protein CASSLDGTAYEQYF.

This chain connects TRBV4-3 to TRBJ2-3, with D perhaps given as TRBD1 or TRBD2 (5 bases each). Germline values: CDR1 LGHNA, CDR2 YSLEER. Trimming pared 0 bases from V and 5 bases from J, leaving 9 bases between. This CDR3 comprises 14 residues. In nucleotides, the CDR3 is TGCGCCAGCAGCCAAGATCTTGGGGGAGATACGCAGTATTTT. Translation gives CASSQDLGGDTQYF.

The sample holds a few counts of this clone. The chain combines TRBV14 with TRBJ2-7; no firm D call. Trimming pared 0 bases from V and 2 bases from J, leaving 5 bases between. This CDR3 is 13 amino acids long. The V gene's germline CDR1 is SGHDN and CDR2 FVKESK. CDR3 sequence (DNA): TGTGCCAGCAGCCAAGATTTGGCCTACGAGCAGTACTTC. Encoded protein: CASSQDLAYEQYF. Together with reference TRBV14 and TRBJ2-7, the CDR3 gives the full variable domain: EAGVTQFPSHSVIEKGQTVTLRCDPISGHDNLYWYRRVMGKEIKFLLHFVKESKQDESGMPNNRFLAERTGGTYSTLKVQPAELEDSGVYFCASSQDLAYEQYFGPGTRLTVT.

This sequence joins TRBV6-5 and TRBJ1-1; the D gene is possibly TRBD1 (6 bases). The V end was cut by 0 bases, the J end by 3 bases, with 14 bases between. This CDR3 comprises 16 residues. Per germline, CDR1 MNHEY and CDR2 SVGAGI. The CDR3 region is CASSYSFFAGDTEAFF. The CDR3 DNA reads TGTGCCAGCAGTTACTCGTTTTTTGCAGGGGACACTGAAGCTTTCTTT.

The chain employs TRBV29-1 and TRBJ2-1; 9 bases match TRBD2. Trimming cost V 3 bases and J 9 bases; bases outside gene matches: 15. The V gene's germline CDR1 is SQVTM and CDR2 ANQGSEA. The CDR3 has 16 amino acids. The CDR3 here is CSVEGRERGVSGEQFF. CDR3 coding DNA: TGCAGCGTTGAGGGGCGCGAGCGGGGGGTTTCGGGTGAGCAGTTCTTC.

This sequence joins TRBV4-3 and TRBJ2-6; D gene unclear. V shed 0 bases and J shed 1 base, with 7 bases lying between them. Germline CDR1 and CDR2: LGHNA and YSLEER. There are 16 residues in the CDR3. The CDR3 here is CASSQDLFSGANVLTF. Written as DNA, the CDR3 is TGCGCCAGCAGCCAAGACCTGTTTTCTGGGGCCAACGTCCTGACTTTC.

The rearrangement joins TRBV4-3 to TRBJ2-7; tentative D call: TRBD2 (5 bases). CDR1 is LGHNA, CDR2 YSLEER, per germline. The CDR3 totals 15 residues. Deletions cut 1 base from V and 0 bases from J, with 10 bases between. This CDR3 reads CASSQALGVSYEQYF. In DNA form, the CDR3 reads TGCGCCAGCAGCCAAGCTCTCGGGGTCTCCTACGAGCAGTACTTC.